The 3 T cell receptor beta chains below were found in one sample sequenced in a study of cytomegalovirus exposure and HLA in healthy donors. TCRdb keeps only in-frame clones here, not all; method: immunoSEQ multiplex PCR. Seen here are over 100,000 clones, 89% observed once, and the top ten hold around 3.5%. The sequenced material came from PBMCs. The receptors originated from a man aged 25 to 40 in good health and CMV-seronegative.

The chain couples TRBV19 to TRBJ1-2; the D gene is possibly TRBD1 (6 bases). V lost 2 bases and J 5 bases, leaving 9 bases between the germline ends. Germline values: CDR1 LNHDA, CDR2 SQIVND (reference sequence). CDR3 length equals 13 residues. The CDR3 DNA follows: TGTGCCAGTAGTATAATACAGGGATATGGCTACACCTTC. It encodes CASSIIQGYGYTF. The full variable domain, its missing parts supplied by reference TRBV19 and TRBJ1-2, is DGGITQSPKYLFRKEGQNVTLSCEQNLNHDAMYWYRQDPGQGLRLIYYSQIVNDFQKGDIAEGYSVSREKKESFPLTVTSAQKNPTAFYLCASSIIQGYGYTFGSGTRLTVV.

This clone was picked up a small number of times. The rearrangement links TRBV2 to TRBJ1-1; D is uncertain. V lost 1 base, J lost 5 bases, and 8 bases lay in between. The germline V gene has CDR1 SNHLY and CDR2 FYNNEI. This CDR3 has 13 residues. DNA of the CDR3: TGTGCCAGCAGTGAAGACGGGAATACTGAAGCTTTCTTT. The encoded protein is CASSEDGNTEAFF.

This clone was observed once. V gene TRBV4-1 combines with J gene TRBJ1-2, with TRBD1 matching over 8 bases. The ends lost 2 bases at V and 4 bases at J; junction bases unmatched: 9. The germline gives CDR1 MGHRA, CDR2 YSYEKL. The length of the CDR3 is 16 residues. CDR3 coding DNA: TGCGCCAGCAGCCAACCCGGGACAGGTTTTCCCTATGGCTACACCTTC. This translates into CASSQPGTGFPYGYTF.